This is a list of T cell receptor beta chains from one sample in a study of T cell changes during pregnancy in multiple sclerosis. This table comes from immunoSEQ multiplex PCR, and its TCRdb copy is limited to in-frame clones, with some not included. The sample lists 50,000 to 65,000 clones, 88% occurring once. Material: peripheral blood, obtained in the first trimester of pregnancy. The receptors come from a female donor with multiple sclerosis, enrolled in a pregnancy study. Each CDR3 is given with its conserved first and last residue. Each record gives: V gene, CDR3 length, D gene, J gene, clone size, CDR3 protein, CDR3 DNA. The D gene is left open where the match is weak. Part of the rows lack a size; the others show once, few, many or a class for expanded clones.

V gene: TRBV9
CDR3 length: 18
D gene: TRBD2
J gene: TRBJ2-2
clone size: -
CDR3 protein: CASTPTPGAGGITGELFF
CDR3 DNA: TGTGCCAGCACCCCCACCCCGGGAGCGGGAGGTATCACCGGGGAGCTGTTTTTT

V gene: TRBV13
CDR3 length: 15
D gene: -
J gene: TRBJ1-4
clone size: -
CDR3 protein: CASSLSTSASEKLFF
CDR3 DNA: TGTGCCAGCAGCTTATCGACGTCGGCTAGTGAAAAACTGTTTTTT

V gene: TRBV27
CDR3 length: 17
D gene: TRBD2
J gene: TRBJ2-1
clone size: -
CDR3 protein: CASSLLGTSGIYNEQFF
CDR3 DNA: TGTGCCAGCAGTTTACTAGGGACTAGCGGGATATACAATGAGCAGTTCTTC

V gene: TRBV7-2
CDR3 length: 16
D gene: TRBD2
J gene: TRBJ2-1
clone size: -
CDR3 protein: CASSQGGASGYNEQFF
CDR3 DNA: TGTGCCAGCAGCCAGGGAGGCGCTAGCGGATACAATGAGCAGTTCTTC

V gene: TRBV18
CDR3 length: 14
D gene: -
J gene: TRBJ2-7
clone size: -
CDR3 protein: CASSPDDSSYEQYF
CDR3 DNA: TGTGCCAGCTCCCCGGATGATAGCAGTTACGAGCAGTACTTC

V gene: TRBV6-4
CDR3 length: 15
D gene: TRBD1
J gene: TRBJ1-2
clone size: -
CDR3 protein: CASSASIQGAYGYTF
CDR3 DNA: TGTGCCAGCAGCGCGTCGATACAGGGGGCCTATGGCTACACCTTC

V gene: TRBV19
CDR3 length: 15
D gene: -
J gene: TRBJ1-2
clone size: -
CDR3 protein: CASSTTDTALTGYTF
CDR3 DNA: TGTGCCAGTAGCACAACTGACACGGCCCTAACGGGCTACACCTTC

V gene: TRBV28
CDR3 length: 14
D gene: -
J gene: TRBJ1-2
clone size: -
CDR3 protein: CASSLFQGNYGYTF
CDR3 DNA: TGTGCCAGCAGTTTATTCCAGGGTAACTATGGCTACACCTTC

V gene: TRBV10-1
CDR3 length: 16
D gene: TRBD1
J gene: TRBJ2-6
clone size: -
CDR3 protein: CASSGTGHPGANVLTF
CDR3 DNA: TGCGCCAGCAGTGGGACAGGGCACCCTGGGGCCAACGTCCTGACTTTC

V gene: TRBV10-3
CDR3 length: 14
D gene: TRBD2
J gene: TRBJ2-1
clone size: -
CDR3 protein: CAISDGGREDGQFF
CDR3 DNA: TGTGCCATCAGTGACGGAGGGCGGGAGGACGGACAGTTCTTC

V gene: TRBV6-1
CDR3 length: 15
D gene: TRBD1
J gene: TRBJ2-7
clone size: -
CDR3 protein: CASKDRGFYSYEQYF
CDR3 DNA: TGTGCCAGCAAGGACAGGGGGTTCTACTCCTACGAGCAGTACTTC

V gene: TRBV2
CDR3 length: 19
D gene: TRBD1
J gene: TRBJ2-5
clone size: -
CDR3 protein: CASDGEPGDRGKVGETQYF
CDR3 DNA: TGTGCCAGCGACGGGGAACCGGGAGACAGGGGAAAAGTAGGAGAGACCCAGTACTTC

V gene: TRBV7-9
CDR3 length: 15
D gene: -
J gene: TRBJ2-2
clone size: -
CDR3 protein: CASSISTGNTGELFF
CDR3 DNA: TGTGCCAGCAGCATCTCGACAGGGAACACCGGGGAGCTGTTTTTT

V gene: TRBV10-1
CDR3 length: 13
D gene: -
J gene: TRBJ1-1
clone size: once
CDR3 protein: CASRRTLGTEAFF
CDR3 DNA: TGCGCCAGCAGAAGGACACTTGGGACTGAAGCTTTCTTT

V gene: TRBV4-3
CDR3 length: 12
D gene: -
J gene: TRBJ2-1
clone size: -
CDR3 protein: CASSQGVSEQFF
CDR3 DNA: TGCGCCAGCAGCCAGGGAGTGAGTGAGCAGTTCTTC

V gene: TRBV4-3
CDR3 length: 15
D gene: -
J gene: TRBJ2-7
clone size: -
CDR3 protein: CASSQGLGQVDEQYF
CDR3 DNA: TGCGCCAGCAGCCAAGGTTTGGGTCAGGTCGACGAGCAGTACTTC

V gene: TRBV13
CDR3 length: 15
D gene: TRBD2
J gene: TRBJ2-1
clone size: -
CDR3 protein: CASSVTSGRANEQFF
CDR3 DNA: TGTGCCAGCAGCGTAACTAGCGGGAGGGCCAATGAGCAGTTCTTC

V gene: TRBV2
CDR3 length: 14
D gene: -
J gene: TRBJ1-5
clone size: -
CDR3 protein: CASRPEWSNQPQHF
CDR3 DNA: TGTGCCAGCAGGCCGGAGTGGAGCAATCAGCCCCAGCATTTT

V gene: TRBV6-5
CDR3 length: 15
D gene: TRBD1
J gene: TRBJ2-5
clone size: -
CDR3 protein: CASSYSGTGSETQYF
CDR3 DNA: TGTGCCAGCAGTTACTCGGGGACAGGGTCAGAGACCCAGTACTTC

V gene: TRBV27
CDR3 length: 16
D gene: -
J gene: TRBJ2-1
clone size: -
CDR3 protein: CASSLVGGNIDNEQFF
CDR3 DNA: TGTGCCAGCAGTTTGGTCGGCGGGAACATTGACAATGAGCAGTTCTTC

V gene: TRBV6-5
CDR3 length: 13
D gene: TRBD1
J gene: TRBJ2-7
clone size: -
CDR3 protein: CASGLTGVVEQYF
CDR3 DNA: TGTGCCAGCGGGCTAACAGGGGTAGTCGAGCAGTACTTC

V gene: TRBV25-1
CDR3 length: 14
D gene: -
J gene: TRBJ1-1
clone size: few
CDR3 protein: CASSLTGANTEAFF
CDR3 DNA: TGTGCCAGCAGCCTAACAGGAGCCAACACTGAAGCTTTCTTT

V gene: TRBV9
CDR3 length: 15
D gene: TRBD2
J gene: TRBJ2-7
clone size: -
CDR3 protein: CASSVGGSHLGEQYF
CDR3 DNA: TGTGCCAGCAGCGTAGGCGGGAGCCACTTAGGAGAGCAGTACTTC

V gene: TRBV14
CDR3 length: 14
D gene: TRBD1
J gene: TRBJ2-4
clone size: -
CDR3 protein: CASSQWTGINIQYF
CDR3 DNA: TGTGCCAGCAGCCAGTGGACAGGGATAAACATTCAGTACTTC

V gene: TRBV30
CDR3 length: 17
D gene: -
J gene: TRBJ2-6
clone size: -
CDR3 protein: CAWSVDVRGAGANVLTF
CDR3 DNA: TGTGCCTGGAGCGTCGATGTAAGGGGCGCTGGGGCCAACGTCCTGACTTTC

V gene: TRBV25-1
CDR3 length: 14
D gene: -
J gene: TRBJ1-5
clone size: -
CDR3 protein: CASKKYRGYQPQHF
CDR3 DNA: TGTGCCAGCAAGAAGTATCGGGGTTATCAGCCCCAGCATTTT

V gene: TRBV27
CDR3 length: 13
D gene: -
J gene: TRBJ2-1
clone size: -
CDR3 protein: CASSFGGDNEQFF
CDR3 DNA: TGTGCCAGCAGTTTTGGCGGCGACAATGAGCAGTTCTTC

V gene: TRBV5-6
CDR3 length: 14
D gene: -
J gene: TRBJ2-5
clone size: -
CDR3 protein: CASSLAPVQETQYF
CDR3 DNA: TGTGCCAGCAGCTTGGCCCCAGTCCAAGAGACCCAGTACTTC

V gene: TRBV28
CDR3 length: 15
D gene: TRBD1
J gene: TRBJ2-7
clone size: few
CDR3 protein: CASSQGTGEGYEQYF
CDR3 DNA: TGTGCCAGCAGCCAGGGGACAGGGGAGGGCTACGAGCAGTACTTC

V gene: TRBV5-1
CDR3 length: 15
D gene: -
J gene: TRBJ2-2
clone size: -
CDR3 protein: CASSLGPGNTGELFF
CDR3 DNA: TGCGCCAGCAGCTTGGGTCCGGGGAACACCGGGGAGCTGTTTTTT

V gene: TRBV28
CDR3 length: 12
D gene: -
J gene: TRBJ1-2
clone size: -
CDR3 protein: CASSLGGYGYTF
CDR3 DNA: TGTGCCAGCAGTCTCGGGGGGTATGGCTACACCTTC

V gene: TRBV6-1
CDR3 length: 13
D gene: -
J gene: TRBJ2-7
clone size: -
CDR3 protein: CASSATPGYEQYF
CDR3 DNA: TGTGCCAGCAGTGCAACTCCAGGGTACGAGCAGTACTTC

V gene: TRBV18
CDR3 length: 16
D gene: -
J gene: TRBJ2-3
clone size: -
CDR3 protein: CASSPLRTRGADTQYF
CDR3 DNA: TGTGCCAGCTCACCACTTAGGACTAGGGGGGCAGATACGCAGTATTTT

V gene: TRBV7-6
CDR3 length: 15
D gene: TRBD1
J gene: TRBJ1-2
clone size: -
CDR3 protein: CASSLGTGDDYGYTF
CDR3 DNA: TGTGCCAGCAGCTTAGGGACAGGGGATGACTATGGCTACACCTTC

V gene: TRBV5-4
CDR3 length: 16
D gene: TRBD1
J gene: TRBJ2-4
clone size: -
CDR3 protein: CASSAAAEDREYIQYF
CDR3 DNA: TGTGCCAGCAGCGCTGCGGCTGAGGACAGGGAATACATTCAGTACTTC

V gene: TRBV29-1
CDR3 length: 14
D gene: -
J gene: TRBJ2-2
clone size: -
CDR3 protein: CSVEAQENTGELFF
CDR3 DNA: TGCAGCGTTGAGGCTCAAGAGAACACCGGGGAGCTGTTTTTT

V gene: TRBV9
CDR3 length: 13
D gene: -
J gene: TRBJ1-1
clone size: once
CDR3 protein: CASSVRGGSEAFF
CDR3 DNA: TGTGCCAGCAGCGTTAGGGGGGGGTCTGAAGCTTTCTTT

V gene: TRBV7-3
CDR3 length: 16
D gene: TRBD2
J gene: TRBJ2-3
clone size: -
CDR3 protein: CASSFPTGGTTDTQYF
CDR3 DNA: TGTGCCAGCAGCTTCCCAACGGGAGGAACGACAGATACGCAGTATTTT

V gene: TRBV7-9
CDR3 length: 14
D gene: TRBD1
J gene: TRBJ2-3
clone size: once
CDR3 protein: CASSLAGQKDTQYF
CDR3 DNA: TGTGCCAGCAGCTTAGCGGGACAGAAAGATACGCAGTATTTT

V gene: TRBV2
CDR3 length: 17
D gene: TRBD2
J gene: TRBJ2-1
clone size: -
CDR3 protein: CASSERLAGGTYNEQFF
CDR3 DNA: TGTGCCAGCAGTGAACGACTAGCGGGAGGTACCTACAATGAGCAGTTCTTC

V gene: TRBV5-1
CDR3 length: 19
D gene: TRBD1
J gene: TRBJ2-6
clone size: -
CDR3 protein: CASSSTLTGGAGGANVLTF
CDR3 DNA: TGCGCCAGCAGCTCGACCTTAACAGGGGGCGCTGGAGGGGCCAACGTCCTGACTTTC

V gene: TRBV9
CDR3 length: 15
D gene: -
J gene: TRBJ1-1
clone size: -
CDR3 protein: CASSVEGFGNTEAFF
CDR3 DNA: TGTGCCAGCAGCGTAGAGGGGTTTGGGAACACTGAAGCTTTCTTT

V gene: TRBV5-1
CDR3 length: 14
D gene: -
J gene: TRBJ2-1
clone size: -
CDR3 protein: CASSLTGERNEQFF
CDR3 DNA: TGCGCCAGCAGCTTGACGGGAGAAAGGAATGAGCAGTTCTTC

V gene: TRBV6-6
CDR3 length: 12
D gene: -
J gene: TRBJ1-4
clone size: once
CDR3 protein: CASSYKLLKLFF
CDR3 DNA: TGTGCCAGCAGTTACAAGCTCCTTAAACTGTTTTTT